This TCR beta chain came from a study of OX40 agonist ivuxolimab in advanced cancers. Study-wide points: In general, CD8+ T cells held more expanded clones than CD4+ did, on average.

About this clone: Its specificity is not known.

Some clones are missing from TCRdb's copy, which holds only in-frame ones; the method was immunoSEQ multiplex PCR. The data hold fewer than 20,000 clones, with about four fifths observed a single time. The CDR3 has 14 amino acids. The V gene end was trimmed by 4 bases and the J gene end by 4 bases; junction bases not matched to a gene: 9. Germline V gene sequence: CDR1 SQVTM, CDR2 ANQGSEA. Source: CD4+ or CD8+ T cells sorted from blood, taken in a trial of the OX40 agonist ivuxolimab. The receptor was isolated from an adult with an advanced solid tumor such as melanoma, head and neck, liver or kidney cancer. The gene calls are TRBV29-1 and TRBJ1-2; 7 nucleotides line up with TRBD1. The CDR3 coding sequence is TGCAGCGTTGTAGCAGGGGGGGCCTTCTATGGCTACACCTTC. It specifies CSVVAGGAFYGYTF.